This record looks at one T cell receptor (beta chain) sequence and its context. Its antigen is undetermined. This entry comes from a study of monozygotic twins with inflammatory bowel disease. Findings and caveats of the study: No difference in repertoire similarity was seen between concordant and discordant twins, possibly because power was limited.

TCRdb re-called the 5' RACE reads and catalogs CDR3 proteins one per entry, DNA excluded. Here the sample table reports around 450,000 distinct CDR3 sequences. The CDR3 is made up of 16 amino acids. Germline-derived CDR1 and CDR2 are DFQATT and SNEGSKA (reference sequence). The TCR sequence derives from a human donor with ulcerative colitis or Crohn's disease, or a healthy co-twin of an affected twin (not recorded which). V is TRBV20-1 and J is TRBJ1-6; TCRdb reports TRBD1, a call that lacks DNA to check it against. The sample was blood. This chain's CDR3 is CSARDQAQGIGSPLHF.